What follows are 21 T cell receptor beta chains derived from one specimen sequenced in a study of CD8+ T cells in alopecia areata. Treatment denoted: oral pan-JAK inhibitor, 5-10 mg twice daily. RNA was isolated and reverse transcribed to cDNA, the sequencing template. Method: immunoSEQ multiplex PCR; TCRdb's copy keeps in-frame clones and lacks some. The table has roughly 180,000 clones, approximately 53% seen once. The sample here was CD8+ T cells sorted from blood, taken at week 24, from a patient treated with tofacitinib. The receptors were gathered from a human donor with alopecia areata.

In this sample, this clone turned up a few times. The chain combines TRBV11-1 with TRBJ1-1; unclear D gene. CDR1 and CDR2 from the germline V gene are SGHAT and FQDESV (reference sequence). V dropped 2 bases and J dropped 0 bases, with 4 bases sitting between them. The CDR3 has 13 amino acids. Here the CDR3 DNA reads TGTGCCAGCAGCTTATCGGTGAACACTGAAGCTTTCTTT. Protein: CASSLSVNTEAFF. Complete variable domain (other parts from reference TRBV11-1 and TRBJ1-1): EAEVAQSPRYKITEKSQAVAFWCDPISGHATLYWYRQILGQGPELLVQFQDESVVDDSQLPKDRFSAERLKGVDSTLKIQPAELGDSAMYLCASSLSVNTEAFFGQGTRLTVV.

The chain has TRBV29-1 and TRBJ2-1; D gene ambiguous. Germline lookup yields CDR1 SQVTM and CDR2 ANQGSEA. This CDR3 comprises 12 residues. V gave up 0 bases and J gave up 6 bases, with 6 bases separating them. The CDR3 loop is CSVEETGNEQFF. The CDR3, as DNA: TGCAGCGTTGAAGAAACCGGCAATGAGCAGTTCTTC.

The V call is TRBV14, the J call TRBJ2-1; D remains unclear. Trimming pared 1 base from V and 2 bases from J, leaving 3 bases between. Germline V gene lookup returns CDR1 SGHDN and CDR2 FVKESK. This CDR3 is 13 amino acids long. The CDR3 DNA is TGTGCCAGCAGCCAAGGAGCCTACAATGAGCAGTTCTTC. This translates into CASSQGAYNEQFF.

The chain uses TRBV11-3 and TRBJ2-1; D possibly uses TRBD1 or TRBD2 (5 bases each). Germline lookup yields CDR1 SGHNT and CDR2 YENEEA. The V end was cut by 1 base, the J end by 6 bases, with 7 bases between. This CDR3 has 13 residues. The CDR3: CASSLAGANEQFF. The CDR3 DNA sequence: TGTGCCAGCAGCTTAGCCGGGGCCAATGAGCAGTTCTTC.

The chain recombines TRBV4-3 with TRBJ2-2, with D hard to call. The germline V and J ends were trimmed by 0 bases and 5 bases, with 10 bases remaining between them. This CDR3 spans 15 amino acids. Germline assignment: CDR1 LGHNA and CDR2 YSLEER. Here the CDR3 reads CASSQDRAATGELFF. The CDR3 DNA follows: TGCGCCAGCAGCCAAGATCGGGCAGCAACCGGGGAGCTGTTTTTT.

The chain combines TRBV2 with TRBJ2-7; 8 nucleotides match TRBD2. This CDR3 is built from 15 residues. The V and J ends lost 1 base and 2 bases, in that order; junction bases with no gene match: 4. The V gene's germline CDR1 is SNHLY and CDR2 FYNNEI. The CDR3 nucleotides read TGTGCCAGCAGTGAAGGGTTAGCGGGGACCTACGAGCAGTACTTC. Its protein is CASSEGLAGTYEQYF.

The chain links TRBV5-1 to TRBJ2-1, with 7 bases identical to TRBD2. Germline assignment: CDR1 SGHRS and CDR2 YFSETQ. This CDR3 has 16 amino acids. V trimming: 4 bases; J trimming: 2 bases; junction bases outside the gene matches: 9. CDR3 residues: CASSPSWGGAYNEQFF. The CDR3 region has the DNA TGCGCCAGCAGCCCCTCATGGGGGGGGGCCTACAATGAGCAGTTCTTC.

This clone was seen a handful of times. The rearrangement joins TRBV2 to TRBJ2-3; 12 bases map to TRBD1. The germline V gene encodes CDR1 SNHLY and CDR2 FYNNEI. The length of the CDR3 is 15 residues. The V segment lost 5 bases and the J segment 5 bases; nucleotides outside the gene matches: 5. The CDR3 bases are TGTGCCAGCAGTCCGGGACAGGGGGCAAGAGATACGCAGTATTTT. Protein product: CASSPGQGARDTQYF.

V is TRBV27 and J is TRBJ1-5; 10 nucleotides align to TRBD1. The V and J ends lost 3 bases and 6 bases, in that order; junction bases with no gene match: 2. Germline V CDR1 and CDR2: MNHEY, SMNVEV (reference sequence). The CDR3 covers 14 residues. In DNA form, the CDR3 reads TGTGCCAGCAGTTTGACAGGGGGCGTTCAGCCCCAGCATTTT. It specifies CASSLTGGVQPQHF.

This chain joins TRBV29-1 and TRBJ2-3; D is unresolved. Germline V CDR1 and CDR2: SQVTM, ANQGSEA. The CDR3 contains 12 residues. Deletions cut 7 bases from V and 10 bases from J, with 18 bases between. This CDR3 is CSAGALLEPQYF. The DNA of the CDR3 is TGCAGCGCCGGCGCACTTCTAGAGCCGCAGTATTTT.

This clone appeared a few times. The chain joins TRBV9 to TRBJ1-1, with TRBD1 as a possible D gene (5 bases). This CDR3 has 17 amino acids. Germline-derived CDR1 and CDR2 are SGDLS and YYNGEE. Trimming removed 3 bases from V and 1 base from J, with 19 bases in between. The CDR3 sequence: CASSAGPRGVTNTEAFF. DNA for the CDR3: TGTGCCAGCAGCGCGGGGCCCCGGGGGGTGACGAACACTGAAGCTTTCTTT.

This rearrangement joins TRBV4-1 to TRBJ2-5; tentative D call: TRBD2 (5 bases). Trimming took 0 bases from V and 5 from J, leaving 13 bases between them. The CDR3 has 15 residues. Germline CDR1 MGHRA, CDR2 YSYEKL. CDR3 nucleotides: TGCGCCAGCAGCCAAGAGCGGGCCCCGATCGAGACCCAGTACTTC. The encoded protein is CASSQERAPIETQYF.

This rearrangement joins TRBV7-9 to TRBJ1-1; a weak D match, TRBD1 (6 bases). CDR3 length equals 14 residues. Per the germline V gene, CDR1 is SEHNR and CDR2 is FQNEAQ (reference sequence). Trimming stripped 5 bases from V and 6 bases from J, with 16 bases between. CDR3 in DNA: TGTGCCAGCAGCCACACAGGGTTTGTCGCTGAAGCTTTCTTT. This gives the protein CASSHTGFVAEAFF.

The gene calls are TRBV30 and TRBJ2-7; 7 bases agree with TRBD1. This CDR3 is 13 amino acids long. Per germline, CDR1 GTSNPN and CDR2 SVGIG (reference sequence). V gave up 2 bases and J gave up 2 bases; unmatched junction bases: 3. CDR3 region: CAWSNQGAYEQYF. CDR3 DNA: TGTGCCTGGAGTAACCAGGGGGCCTACGAGCAGTACTTC.

This rearrangement joins TRBV30 to TRBJ2-5; no reliable D call. The germline CDR1 and CDR2 sequences are GTSNPN and SVGIG (reference sequence). The CDR3 runs to 15 residues. V dropped 0 bases and J dropped 1 base, with 12 bases sitting between them. The CDR3: CAWSVLSAVQETQYF. DNA of the CDR3: TGTGCCTGGAGTGTACTCTCGGCGGTCCAAGAGACCCAGTACTTC.

This clone was counted between two and nine times. At the DNA level, this CDR3 is encoded by other sequences in the same sample as well. V usage is TRBV29-1 and J usage is TRBJ1-2; 9 nucleotides match TRBD1. CDR1 SQVTM and CDR2 ANQGSEA come from the germline V gene. J lost 1 base, V lost 6 bases, and 0 bases had no gene match. This CDR3 is 12 amino acids long. The CDR3 DNA follows: TGCAGCGTGGGACAGGGTAACTATGGCTACACCTTC. Protein sequence: CSVGQGNYGYTF.

The chain couples TRBV5-4 to TRBJ2-7; D is undetermined. The CDR3 is 13 amino acids. From germline, CDR1 is SGHNT and CDR2 YYREEE (reference sequence). V was shortened by 1 base and J by 0 bases, with 5 bases between the two germline ends. DNA for the CDR3: TGTGCCAGCAGCTTGTACGGCTCCTACGAGCAGTACTTC. It yields the protein CASSLYGSYEQYF.

In this sample, this clone turned up a few times. The chain has TRBV4-2 and TRBJ2-7; no clear D. The CDR3 has 14 residues. From germline, CDR1 is LGHNA and CDR2 YNFKEQ. V shed 0 bases and J shed 3 bases, with 9 bases lying between them. The CDR3 region is CASSQDLGGYEQYF. CDR3 bases: TGTGCCAGCAGCCAAGATCTGGGCGGCTACGAGCAGTACTTC.

V and J are TRBV7-6 and TRBJ2-5, with TRBD1 matching over 7 bases. This CDR3 spans 15 amino acids. V gave up 1 base and J gave up 2 bases; unmatched junction bases: 4. Germline lookup yields CDR1 SGHVS and CDR2 FNYEAQ. In DNA, the CDR3 is TGTGCCAGCAGCTTAGGACAGGGCCGACAAGAGACCCAGTACTTC. Amino acid sequence: CASSLGQGRQETQYF.

This clone has more than one count but fewer than ten. The CDR3 DNA reads as TGTGCCAGCATGGGGCAGAGGAATGAGCAGTTCTTC. Translated: CASMGQRNEQFF. The chain joins TRBV7-9 to TRBJ2-1; D perhaps matches TRBD1 (5 bases). The V gene lost 7 bases and the J gene lost 7 bases, with 11 bases spanning the gap. Germline V CDR1 and CDR2: SEHNR, FQNEAQ (reference sequence). This CDR3 spans 12 amino acids.

The chain joins TRBV4-3 to TRBJ1-5; D may be TRBD1 (6 bases). The CDR3 totals 15 residues. V was shortened by 0 bases and J by 7 bases, with 13 bases between the two germline ends. Germline CDR1 reads LGHNA; CDR2 reads YSLEER. For the CDR3, the DNA is TGCGCCAGCAGCCAAGATGGGGGCCGATACCAGCCCCAGCATTTT. This translates into CASSQDGGRYQPQHF.